This TCR beta chain originates from a study of blood T cell repertoires in COVID-19. Across the whole study: Nucleic acid was either cDNA or gDNA, and it came from T cells, B-cell-depleted T cells, or PBMCs.

CDR3 length: 17 residues. After removal of 0 bases from V and 1 base from J, the junction contained 6 bases not matched to a gene. From germline, CDR1 is SEHNR and CDR2 FQNEAQ (reference sequence). Study processing details: The assay estimated nucleated cells by amplifying reference gene primers. Libraries were prepared by immunoSEQ multiplex PCR; TCRdb keeps only in-frame clonotypes and omits some of them. The D gene and trimming were derived from the DNA, and the V and J assignments and clone size from that table. This table has 70,000 to 90,000 clones, approximately 90% appearing once. Material for sequencing was PBMCs or T cells enriched from blood (not recorded which). The chain links TRBV7-9 to TRBJ2-1, with 7 bases aligning to TRBD2. The receptor was derived from a woman in her forties or fifties with acute COVID-19. CDR3 amino acids: CASSLAPPAGSYNEQFF. The CDR3 DNA follows: TGTGCCAGCAGCTTAGCGCCTCCAGCGGGGTCCTACAATGAGCAGTTCTTC.